A single sample gave rise to the 17 T cell receptor beta chains below, sequenced in a study of blood T cell repertoires in COVID-19. Generated by immunoSEQ multiplex PCR, the TCRdb table keeps only in-frame clones and is missing some. Among about 110,000 clones listed, 85% to 90% were seen once. Sequencing input: peripheral blood. Every receptor here comes from a woman older than 75 with acute or convalescent COVID-19.

The V call is TRBV6-5, the J call TRBJ2-2; D possibly corresponds to TRBD2 (6 bases). Trimming left V 4 bases short and J 5 bases short, with 17 bases between. The length of the CDR3 is 16 residues. Germline-derived CDR1 and CDR2 are MNHEY and SVGAGI. For the CDR3, the DNA is TGTGCCAGCAGTTCTAGGACACCAGGGAGGACCGGGGAGCTGTTTTTT. Amino acid sequence: CASSSRTPGRTGELFF.

The chain links TRBV5-1 to TRBJ2-7; D perhaps matches TRBD2 (5 bases). Germline V gives CDR1 SGHRS, CDR2 YFSETQ. With 7 bases removed from V and 0 bases from J, the gap between germline ends came to 11 bases. The CDR3 length is 13 residues. DNA of the CDR3: TGCGCCAGCGCTGAAGGGAGCTCCTACGAGCAGTACTTC. This codes for CASAEGSSYEQYF.

The chain recombines TRBV5-1 with TRBJ2-1, with a tentative D call TRBD1 (6 bases). CDR3 length equals 15 residues. Germline V gene lookup returns CDR1 SGHRS and CDR2 YFSETQ. V was pared by 1 base and J by 2 bases, with 10 bases between. CDR3 in DNA: TGCGCCAGCAGCTTGTCATCAGGGGCCTACAATGAGCAGTTCTTC. Translated: CASSLSSGAYNEQFF. Full variable domain (missing parts from reference TRBV5-1 and TRBJ2-1): KAGVTQTPRYLIKTRGQQVTLSCSPISGHRSVSWYQQTPGQGLQFLFEYFSETQRNKGNFPGRFSGRQFSNSRSEMNVSTLELGDSALYLCASSLSSGAYNEQFFGPGTRLTVL.

The chain uses TRBV5-1 and TRBJ2-5, with 13 bases aligning to TRBD2. The CDR3 consists of 15 residues. Germline CDR1 SGHRS, CDR2 YFSETQ. J lost 4 bases, V lost 4 bases, and 4 bases had no gene match. The CDR3 DNA sequence: TGCGCCAGCAGCAGGGGACTAGCGGGGACAGAGACCCAGTACTTC. Its protein is CASSRGLAGTETQYF.

The V call is TRBV28, the J call TRBJ2-3; 8 bases fit TRBD2. The CDR3 sequence is 15 residues long. The V gene's germline CDR1 is MDHEN and CDR2 SYDVKM. The trim removed 3 bases at V and 8 bases at J, leaving 10 bases unmatched. The CDR3 DNA reads TGTGCCAGCAGTTTGGTTCGGGGGGGCCTGGGTACGCAGTATTTT. Its protein is CASSLVRGGLGTQYF.

The CDR3 reads CASSLLPGPETIQYF. DNA of the CDR3: TGCGCCAGCAGCTTGCTACCGGGTCCCGAAACCATTCAGTACTTC. The chain combines TRBV5-1 with TRBJ2-4; D remains ambiguous. V lost 1 base and J 9 bases, leaving 17 bases between the germline ends. The germline V gene encodes CDR1 SGHRS and CDR2 YFSETQ. The CDR3 sequence is 15 residues long. The whole variable domain, remainder taken from reference TRBV5-1 and TRBJ2-4, is KAGVTQTPRYLIKTRGQQVTLSCSPISGHRSVSWYQQTPGQGLQFLFEYFSETQRNKGNFPGRFSGRQFSNSRSEMNVSTLELGDSALYLCASSLLPGPETIQYFGAGTRLSVL.

This sequence joins TRBV5-1 and TRBJ1-6; 8 positions match TRBD1. The V segment lost 4 bases and the J segment 8 bases; nucleotides outside the gene matches: 8. Germline CDR1 SGHRS, CDR2 YFSETQ. The CDR3 spans 15 residues. Here the CDR3 reads CASSLQGAGYSPLHF. As DNA, the CDR3 is TGCGCCAGCAGCCTCCAGGGGGCCGGTTATTCACCCCTCCACTTT.

This chain uses TRBV2 with TRBJ2-2; TRBD2 matches 9 bases. The CDR3 runs to 16 residues. Germline V gene data show CDR1 as SNHLY and CDR2 as FYNNEI. The V segment lost 3 bases and the J segment 4 bases; nucleotides outside the gene matches: 6. Written as DNA, the CDR3 is TGTGCCAGCAGTGAGTTACTAGCGGGCCCCACCGGGGAGCTGTTTTTT. The encoded protein is CASSELLAGPTGELFF.

The chain couples TRBV11-3 to TRBJ2-1, with D perhaps TRBD1 (5 bases). From germline, CDR1 is SGHNT and CDR2 YENEEA. The CDR3 is made up of 14 amino acids. Trimming took 0 bases from V and 6 from J, leaving 9 bases between them. This chain's CDR3 is CASSLDRASNEQFF. CDR3 DNA sequence: TGTGCCAGCAGCTTAGACAGGGCATCCAATGAGCAGTTCTTC. Full variable domain (missing parts from reference TRBV11-3 and TRBJ2-1): EAGVVQSPRYKIIEKKQPVAFWCNPISGHNTLYWYLQNLGQGPELLIRYENEEAVDDSQLPKDRFSAERLKGVDSTLKIQPAELGDSAVYLCASSLDRASNEQFFGPGTRLTVL.

The chain recombines TRBV5-6 with TRBJ1-4, with D unresolved. The CDR3 has 13 amino acids. CDR1 and CDR2 from the germline V gene are SGHDT and YYEEEE. V was pared by 2 bases and J by 5 bases, with 7 bases between. The CDR3 sequence is CASSFGPNEKLFF. In nucleotides, the CDR3 is TGTGCCAGCAGCTTCGGTCCGAATGAAAAACTGTTTTTT.

The V gene is TRBV27, the J gene TRBJ1-2, with a weak D call TRBD1 (6 bases). V was shortened by 5 bases and J by 3 bases, with 13 bases between the two germline ends. Looked up from germline, CDR1 is MNHEY and CDR2 is SMNVEV (reference sequence). The CDR3 has 14 amino acids. CDR3 residues: CASSPLRGDYGYTF. In nucleotides, the CDR3 is TGTGCCAGCAGTCCTCTCAGGGGAGACTATGGCTACACCTTC.

The sample holds a few counts of this clone. V is TRBV5-1 and J is TRBJ1-6, with 9 bases lining up with TRBD1. Germline values: CDR1 SGHRS, CDR2 YFSETQ. The CDR3 totals 15 residues. J was trimmed by 10 bases and V by 4 bases; bases with no gene match: 9. Here the CDR3 reads CASSGTGGVGSPLHF. The CDR3 DNA reads as TGCGCCAGCAGCGGAACAGGGGGCGTCGGGTCACCCCTCCACTTT.

The chain has TRBV28 and TRBJ2-7; D unresolved. CDR1 and CDR2 from the germline V gene are MDHEN and SYDVKM. The CDR3 runs 13 residues. V lost 2 bases and J lost 3, with 8 bases in between. The CDR3 sequence is CASSLPQVYEQYF. CDR3 nucleotides: TGTGCCAGCAGTTTACCCCAGGTCTACGAGCAGTACTTC.

The chain has TRBV18 and TRBJ1-4; perhaps TRBD1 as D (5 bases). The germline V gene has CDR1 KGHSH and CDR2 LQKENI. V was pared by 2 bases and J by 5 bases, with 9 bases between. This CDR3 has 14 residues. Here the CDR3 DNA reads TGTGCCAGCTCACCAGTCAGGGTAAATGAAAAACTGTTTTTT. Protein sequence: CASSPVRVNEKLFF.

This clone was counted once. The chain combines TRBV10-3 with TRBJ2-2; D not certain. Trimming left V 4 bases short and J 5 bases short, with 2 bases between. The CDR3 is 11 residues long. Germline V gene lookup returns CDR1 ENHRY and CDR2 SYGVKD. The CDR3 nucleotides read TGTGCCATCAGTGTAACCGGGGAGCTGTTTTTT. Its translation is CAISVTGELFF.

The genes are TRBV7-9 and TRBJ1-6; D possibly corresponds to TRBD1 (6 bases). Trimming cost V 1 base and J 9 bases, with 13 bases left between them. This CDR3 has 15 residues. CDR1 and CDR2 (germline): SEHNR, FQNEAQ (reference sequence). CDR3 DNA sequence: TGTGCCAGCAGCTTAGAAACAGGGAGTCGTTCACCCCTCCACTTT. It specifies CASSLETGSRSPLHF.

The CDR3 region is CASSLSGGRDTQYF. CDR3 bases: TGCGCCAGCAGCCTAAGCGGGGGACGAGATACGCAGTATTTT. V gene TRBV5-1 combines with J gene TRBJ2-3; the match to TRBD2 covers 8 bases. The CDR3 is 14 amino acids. V shed 4 bases, J shed 5 bases, and the junction held 6 bases outside the gene matches. CDR1 and CDR2 from the germline V gene are SGHRS and YFSETQ. The full variable domain, rest sourced from reference TRBV5-1 and TRBJ2-3, is KAGVTQTPRYLIKTRGQQVTLSCSPISGHRSVSWYQQTPGQGLQFLFEYFSETQRNKGNFPGRFSGRQFSNSRSEMNVSTLELGDSALYLCASSLSGGRDTQYFGPGTRLTVL.